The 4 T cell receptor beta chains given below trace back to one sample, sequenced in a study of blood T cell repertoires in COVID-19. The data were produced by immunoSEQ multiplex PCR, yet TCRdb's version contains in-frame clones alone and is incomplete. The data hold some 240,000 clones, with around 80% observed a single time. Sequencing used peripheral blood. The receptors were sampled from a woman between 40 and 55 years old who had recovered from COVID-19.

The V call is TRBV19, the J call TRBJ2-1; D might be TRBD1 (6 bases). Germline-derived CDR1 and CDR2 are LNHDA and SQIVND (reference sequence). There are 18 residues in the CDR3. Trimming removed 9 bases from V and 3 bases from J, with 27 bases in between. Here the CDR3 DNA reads TGTGCCAGCTCCAACCCGGCCCCATGGACAGTCTTCTACAATGAGCAGTTCTTC. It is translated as CASSNPAPWTVFYNEQFF.

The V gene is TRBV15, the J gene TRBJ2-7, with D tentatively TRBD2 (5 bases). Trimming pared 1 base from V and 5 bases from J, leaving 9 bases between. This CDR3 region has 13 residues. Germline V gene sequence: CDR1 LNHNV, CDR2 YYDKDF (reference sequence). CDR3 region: CATSRAGVDEQYF. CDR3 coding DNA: TGTGCCACCAGCAGAGCCGGGGTTGACGAGCAGTACTTC. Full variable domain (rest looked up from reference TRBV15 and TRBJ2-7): DAMVIQNPRYQVTQFGKPVTLSCSQTLNHNVMYWYQQKSSQAPKLLFHYYDKDFNNEADTPDNFQSRRPNTSFCFLDIRSPGLGDTAMYLCATSRAGVDEQYFGPGTRLTVT.

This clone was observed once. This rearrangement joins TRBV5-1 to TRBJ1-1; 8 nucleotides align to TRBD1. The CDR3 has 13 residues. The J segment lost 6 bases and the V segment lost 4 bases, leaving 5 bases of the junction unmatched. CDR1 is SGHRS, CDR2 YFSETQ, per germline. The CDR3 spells CASSPDRAAEAFF. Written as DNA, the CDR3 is TGCGCCAGCAGCCCGGACAGGGCGGCTGAAGCTTTCTTT.

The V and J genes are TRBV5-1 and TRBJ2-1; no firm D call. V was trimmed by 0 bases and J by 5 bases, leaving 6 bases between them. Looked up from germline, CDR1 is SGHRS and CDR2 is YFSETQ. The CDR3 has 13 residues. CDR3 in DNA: TGCGCCAGCAGCTTGGAAGGAGACAATGAGCAGTTCTTC. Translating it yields CASSLEGDNEQFF.